This T cell receptor (beta chain) was sequenced during a study of T cell repertoires in cytomegalovirus infection. Study at large: The authors relied on CMV epitopes, both recently identified HLA-C-restricted and well-studied HLA-B-restricted. CMV infection together with matching HLA type was indicated by public TCR beta signatures.

Trimming shortened V by 7 bases and J by 5 bases, and 12 bases separated the two germline ends. Germline values: CDR1 SQVTM, CDR2 ANQGSEA. The CDR3 totals 12 residues. TCRdb analysed the reads with MiXCR anew, one entry per CDR3 protein. This table holds hundreds of thousands of distinct CDR3 sequences, around 29% found once. Concerning this clonotype itself: Its antigen is as yet unknown.

The study's findings and limits: Cumulated frequencies of public TCR beta families served to identify carriers of CMV plus the relevant HLA. Clonotypes of TCR beta that were HLA-C-restricted and CMV-specific dominated the ex vivo response.

The chain employs TRBV29-1 and TRBJ2-1, with D perhaps TRBD1 (5 bases). This TCR was recovered from a human donor in good health (CMV status not recorded). Some clones in this sample may be carry-over from other donors' samples. The sample consisted of cultured CD8+ T cells from PBMCs, taken from culture after CMV antigen stimulation. As DNA, the CDR3 is TGCAGCGCCTCAGGGATAAACAATGAGCAGTTCTTC. This translates into CSASGINNEQFF.